Here is one T cell receptor beta chain with its context. One end of the junction is discordant with germline, which a read error may explain. This specimen comes from a study of response to subunit inactivated influenza vaccine. Germline CDR1 SGHDT, CDR2 YYEEEE. The CDR3 is 15 residues long. TCRdb re-analysed the RT-PCR reads in MiXCR, keeping a single row per CDR3 protein. The sample lists roughly 540,000 distinct CDR3 sequences, under 30% seen once, with 2.8% in the top ten. This sample was shared with a second study, whose subject was T cells expressing NK-cell markers. As that study records: TCR beta cDNA was generated via 5'RACE template switching incorporating UMIs. Sequenced donors, eight in total, included seven who were HCMV-seropositive and one who was seronegative. A range of roughly 1.0-8% of CD8+ T cells consisted of dominant NKG2C+ clonotypes in six donors. Whether expanded NKG2C+ T cell clones were HCMV-specific remained unclear.

The specimen comprised CD4+ T cells sorted from PBMCs, sampled about 11 days after vaccination. The TCR sequence derives from a man in his fifties or sixties who received an inactivated influenza vaccine. The chain combines TRBV5-6 with TRBJ2-7, with TRBD2 matching over 10 bases. The CDR3 loop is CASRRGGLASFEQYF. The CDR3 bases are TGTGCCAGCAGAAGGGGGGGACTAGCGTCCTTCGAGCAGTACTTC.